The 22 T cell receptor beta chains listed next were all sequenced from one sample in a study of response to subunit inactivated influenza vaccine. TCRdb fed the RT-PCR reads into MiXCR, producing one record per CDR3 protein. The data show around 520,000 distinct CDR3 sequences, with roughly 25% seen just once and less than 2.5% held by the top ten. Sample: CD4+ T cells sorted from PBMCs, taken about 5 days after vaccination. The receptor source for this set is a middle-aged man who received an inactivated influenza vaccine.

The rearrangement joins TRBV7-3 to TRBJ2-1, with D perhaps matching TRBD1 or TRBD2 (5 bases each). The V gene lost 6 bases and the J gene lost 5 bases, with 14 bases spanning the gap. This CDR3 comprises 14 residues. Germline CDR1 SGHTA, CDR2 FQGTGA. The CDR3 DNA sequence: TGTGCCAGCAGGTTTCCGGGGCGAGACAATGAGCAGTTCTTC. It encodes CASRFPGRDNEQFF.

This clonotype was recorded a few times. V and J are TRBV28 and TRBJ1-2; no firm D call. V lost 1 base and J lost 12, with 12 bases in between. CDR3 size: 12 residues. Germline V lookup: CDR1 MDHEN, CDR2 SYDVKM. The CDR3 DNA reads as TGTGCCAGCAGTTTATCAGACGGGGTGAACACCTTC. This sequence encodes CASSLSDGVNTF.

This clonotype was seen repeatedly, ten times or more. A read error may account for a junction end that differs from germline. The chain combines TRBV10-3 with TRBJ2-4; D might be TRBD1 or TRBD2, each matching 6 bases. The length of the CDR3 is 12 residues. Germline assignment: CDR1 ENHRY and CDR2 SYGVKD. In nucleotides, the CDR3 is TGTGCCATCAGTGGACAGTCCGGGGGCCTTACCTTC. Translated, it gives CAISGQSGGLTF.

This clonotype has just a few counts. The rearrangement links TRBV5-1 to TRBJ2-1, with 8 nucleotides matching TRBD2. Germline CDR1 and CDR2: SGHRS and YFSETQ. The CDR3 length is 17 residues. V dropped 0 bases and J dropped 6; count of bases not matched to a gene: 11. DNA of the CDR3: TGCGCCAGCAGCTTGGCCACTGGGACTAGTACTCCCAATGAGCAGTTCTTC. Its protein product is CASSLATGTSTPNEQFF.

This clonotype was observed many times. The chain joins TRBV29-1 to TRBJ2-1, with 11 bases matching TRBD2. The CDR3 runs 13 residues. From germline, CDR1 is SQVTM and CDR2 ANQGSEA. The CDR3 sequence: CSVSGRARDEQFF. The CDR3 DNA follows: TGCAGTGTTAGCGGGAGGGCCAGGGATGAGCAGTTCTTC.

The chain has TRBV6-2 or TRBV6-3 and TRBJ2-3; TRBD1 is a possible D gene (6 bases). V lost 2 bases and J 1 base, leaving 16 bases between the germline ends. The CDR3 runs 17 residues. Germline loops: CDR1 MNHEY, CDR2 SVGEGT. CDR3 bases: TGTGCCAGCAGTTACCCCGACAGGTCGCTCGGCACAGATACGCAGTATTTT. Translating it yields CASSYPDRSLGTDTQYF.

This clonotype was seen many times. The genes are TRBV12-3 or TRBV12-4 and TRBJ1-5, with unresolved D. CDR3 length: 13 amino acids. Trimming left V 6 bases short and J 1 base short, with 7 bases between. The CDR3 sequence is CASREGSNQPQHF. In nucleotides, the CDR3 is TGTGCCAGCAGGGAAGGGAGCAATCAGCCCCAGCATTTT.

The chain has TRBV7-9 and TRBJ2-5; 8 bases fit TRBD1. The CDR3 consists of 16 residues. The J segment lost 4 bases and the V segment lost 2 bases, leaving 9 bases of the junction unmatched. Germline CDR1 is SEHNR and CDR2 is FQNEAQ (reference sequence). The CDR3 spells CASSLPPGGSVETQYF. DNA for the CDR3: TGTGCCAGCAGCTTACCCCCAGGGGGCTCAGTAGAGACCCAGTACTTC.

The chain uses TRBV4-2 and TRBJ2-1; 8 bases agree with TRBD2. CDR3 length equals 18 residues. V was pared by 4 bases and J by 0 bases, with 11 bases of the junction left unmatched. Germline loops: CDR1 LGHNA, CDR2 YNFKEQ. This CDR3 is CASSRSAGGGYSYNEQFF. The CDR3 DNA reads as TGTGCCAGCAGCCGCTCCGCGGGCGGGGGGTACTCCTACAATGAGCAGTTCTTC.

The rearrangement links TRBV20-1 to TRBJ2-3; 9 positions agree with TRBD2. This CDR3 has 13 residues. Losses at the gene ends were 8 bases for V and 1 base for J; bases not matched to a gene: 4. CDR1 DFQATT and CDR2 SNEGSKA come from the germline V gene (reference sequence). Here the CDR3 reads CSLSGSGTDTQYF. The CDR3 nucleotides are TGCAGTCTTAGCGGGAGTGGCACAGATACGCAGTATTTT.

The CDR3 nucleotides are TGTGCCAGCAGCCCCTTAGGACAGAGGGAGACCCAGTACTTC. Its protein is CASSPLGQRETQYF. This chain joins TRBV14 and TRBJ2-5, with a possible D match to TRBD1 (6 bases). Per the germline V gene, CDR1 is SGHDN and CDR2 is FVKESK. This CDR3 comprises 14 residues. Trimming pared 4 bases from V and 5 bases from J, leaving 14 bases between.

The chain carries TRBV29-1 and TRBJ2-5, with D maybe TRBD2 (6 bases). This CDR3 contains 13 residues. Germline V gene sequence: CDR1 SQVTM, CDR2 ANQGSEA. Trimming took 6 bases from V and 0 from J, leaving 11 bases between them. CDR3 sequence reads: CSVGRENQETQYF. CDR3 sequence (DNA): TGCAGCGTAGGCCGGGAGAACCAAGAGACCCAGTACTTC.

This clonotype has ten or more counts. The V call is TRBV15, the J call TRBJ2-2; possibly TRBD1 for D (6 bases). Germline V gene data show CDR1 as LNHNV and CDR2 as YYDKDF (reference sequence). This CDR3 spans 14 amino acids. V lost 4 bases and J 4 bases, leaving 10 bases between the germline ends. The CDR3 reads CATSIKDSTGELFF. DNA for the CDR3: TGTGCCACCAGCATAAAGGACAGCACCGGGGAGCTGTTTTTT.

J is TRBJ2-3 and V is TRBV7-2, with D unclear. Trimming removed 4 bases at V and 3 bases at J, with 14 bases between. Germline assignment: CDR1 SGHTA and CDR2 FQGNSA. The CDR3 runs 15 residues. CDR3 sequence (DNA): TGTGCCAGCAGCTCTCAGCCGGGTAGGACAGATACGCAGTATTTT. Translated: CASSSQPGRTDTQYF.

V gene TRBV20-1 combines with J gene TRBJ2-7; D unresolved. CDR1 is DFQATT and CDR2 is SNEGSKA in the germline V gene (reference sequence). The V end lost 3 bases, the J end lost 2 bases, and 11 bases lay between the germline ends. The CDR3 covers 13 residues. CDR3 protein: CSASSPGPYEQYF. In DNA form, the CDR3 reads TGCAGTGCTAGTTCCCCGGGCCCCTACGAGCAGTACTTC.

A few counts support this clonotype. The chain employs TRBV20-1 and TRBJ2-4; D tentatively fits TRBD1 or TRBD2 (5 bases each). V gave up 6 bases and J gave up 6 bases, with 15 bases separating them. Germline CDR1 and CDR2: DFQATT and SNEGSKA (reference sequence). This CDR3 region has 13 residues. CDR3 coding DNA: TGCAGTGCGCCTAAGGGTGGGACAAACATTCAGTACTTC. Translated: CSAPKGGTNIQYF.

The rearrangement links TRBV28 to TRBJ2-7, with D perhaps matching TRBD1 (6 bases). The CDR3 consists of 15 residues. From germline, CDR1 is MDHEN and CDR2 SYDVKM. V lost 5 bases to trimming and J lost 2 bases, with 16 bases between them. In nucleotides, the CDR3 is TGTGCCAGCAGTCCCCTCCTAACAGGGCCCTACGAGCAGTACTTC. This sequence encodes CASSPLLTGPYEQYF.

CDR3 amino acids: CASSAATGRNIQYF. CDR3 in DNA: TGTGCCAGCAGTGCCGCCACGGGGCGGAACATTCAGTACTTC. The rearrangement links TRBV7-2 to TRBJ2-4; D may match TRBD1 or TRBD2 (5 bases each). Germline CDR1 reads SGHTA; CDR2 reads FQGNSA. V was shortened by 6 bases and J by 7 bases, with 16 bases between the two germline ends. This CDR3 spans 14 amino acids. Full variable domain (outside the CDR3, taken from reference TRBV7-2 and TRBJ2-4): GAGVSQSPSNKVTEKGKDVELRCDPISGHTALYWYRQSLGQGLEFLIYFQGNSAPDKSGLPSDRFSAERTGGSVSTLTIQRTQQEDSAVYLCASSAATGRNIQYFGAGTRLSVL.

This clonotype was detected a few times. V gene TRBV10-3 combines with J gene TRBJ2-3, with TRBD1 matching 9 bases. With V trimmed by 0 bases and J by 4 bases, 2 bases remained unmatched. The CDR3 length is 15 residues. Germline V CDR1 and CDR2: ENHRY, SYGVKD. The CDR3 DNA sequence: TGTGCCATCAGTGAGTCGGGGACAGGGCCAGATACGCAGTATTTT. Its translation: CAISESGTGPDTQYF.

The gene calls are TRBV12-3 or TRBV12-4 and TRBJ2-3, with D perhaps TRBD1 (6 bases). V shed 5 bases and J shed 10 bases, with 13 bases lying between them. The length of the CDR3 is 12 residues. The CDR3 here is CASSQGFRAQYF. CDR3 nucleotides: TGTGCCAGCAGTCAGGGGTTCAGAGCGCAGTATTTT.

This clonotype was counted a few times. The chain has TRBV20-1 and TRBJ2-5; a possible D gene is TRBD2 (7 bases). The ends were cut back, 5 bases at V and 1 base at J, with 11 bases in the middle. Germline assignment: CDR1 DFQATT and CDR2 SNEGSKA (reference sequence). The CDR3 length is 13 residues. The CDR3 sequence: CSAHRGGQETQYF. CDR3 sequence (DNA): TGCAGTGCTCATAGGGGGGGCCAAGAGACCCAGTACTTC.

The chain links TRBV5-1 to TRBJ1-2; D is perhaps TRBD1 (5 bases). Trimming removed 6 bases at V and 0 bases at J, with 12 bases between. CDR3 size: 14 residues. Germline lookup yields CDR1 SGHRS and CDR2 YFSETQ. The DNA of the CDR3 is TGCGCCAGCAAAGGGTCAGGGTCTAACTATGGCTACACCTTC. Amino acid sequence: CASKGSGSNYGYTF.